The source of this T cell receptor (beta chain) is a study of OX40 agonist ivuxolimab in advanced cancers. Background on the study: Patients were treated with intravenous ivuxolimab, dosed at 0.01 to 10 mg/kg and infused every 2 weeks. Partial responses were seen in three patients, one with hepatocellular carcinoma and two with cutaneous melanoma.

Using immunoSEQ multiplex PCR, the repertoire was profiled, and TCRdb retains in-frame clones only, with some absent. The profile shows some 40,000 clones, 83% of them singletons. Samples were taken at baseline and on day 1 of cycles 4 and 7. This CDR3 spans 14 amino acids. CDR1 and CDR2 (germline): SGHAT, FQNNGV. V trimming: 3 bases; J trimming: 4 bases; junction bases outside the gene matches: 3. This clone occurred many times. The chain recombines TRBV11-2 with TRBJ2-7; 10 bases are shared with TRBD2. The sequence came from an adult with an advanced solid tumor such as melanoma, head and neck, liver or kidney cancer. Here the sequenced sample was CD4+ or CD8+ T cells sorted from blood, taken in a trial of the OX40 agonist ivuxolimab. The DNA for the CDR3 is TGTGCCAGCAGCTTTGGACTAGCGGCTTACGAGCAGTACTTC. It translates to CASSFGLAAYEQYF. The variable domain in full, with the rest retrieved from reference TRBV11-2 and TRBJ2-7, is EAGVAQSPRYKIIEKRQSVAFWCNPISGHATLYWYQQILGQGPKLLIQFQNNGVVDDSQLPKDRFSAERLKGVDSTLKIQPAKLEDSAVYLCASSFGLAAYEQYFGPGTRLTVT.